A single sample is the source of the 18 T cell receptor beta chains below, sequenced in a study of shared clonotypes between healthy human individuals. Data came from immunoSEQ multiplex PCR; TCRdb stores just in-frame clones and leaves some out. The sample records roughly 2.5 million clones, around nine tenths being singletons. The sequenced material came from naive CD4+ T cells sorted from blood. Subset described: CD45RA+ positively selected. Source of these receptors: a man between 18 and 35 years old in good health.

The gene calls are TRBV7-3 and TRBJ2-4, with D tentatively TRBD1 (6 bases). Trimming took off 4 bases at V and 6 bases at J, with 16 bases between the two ends. The germline V gene has CDR1 SGHTA and CDR2 FQGTGA. CDR3 size: 15 residues. This CDR3 is CASSSAQGSGNIQYF. As DNA, the CDR3 is TGTGCCAGCAGCTCCGCACAGGGTTCGGGAAACATTCAGTACTTC.

The chain is built from TRBV15 and TRBJ1-2; the D is unclear. V was pared by 0 bases and J by 8 bases, with 13 bases between. The length of the CDR3 is 14 residues. Per the germline V gene, CDR1 is LNHNV and CDR2 is YYDKDF (reference sequence). The CDR3 reads CATSRDLLAPGYTF. The CDR3, as DNA: TGTGCCACCAGCAGAGATCTCTTGGCCCCGGGCTACACCTTC.

Turning to this clone: Within the sample, other DNA sequences also encode this same CDR3. The chain carries TRBV2 and TRBJ2-7; 10 nucleotides align to TRBD1. The CDR3 contains 12 residues. J was trimmed by 6 bases and V by 6 bases; bases with no gene match: 2. CDR1 is SNHLY and CDR2 is FYNNEI in the germline V gene. The CDR3 region has the DNA TGTGCCAGCAGAGGGGACAGGGGCGAGCAGTACTTC. It encodes CASRGDRGEQYF.

This clone appeared a few times. This chain uses TRBV11-1 with TRBJ1-1; possibly TRBD1 for D (6 bases). There are 14 residues in the CDR3. The germline V gene encodes CDR1 SGHAT and CDR2 FQDESV (reference sequence). Trimming shortened V by 5 bases and J by 4 bases, and 14 bases separated the two germline ends. The CDR3 nucleotides are TGTGCCAGCAGCCCTAAGGGGGGAAGCACTGAAGCTTTCTTT. This codes for CASSPKGGSTEAFF.

The V and J genes are TRBV9 and TRBJ2-2; possibly TRBD1 for D (6 bases). This CDR3 region has 17 residues. Trimming shortened V by 4 bases and J by 4 bases, and 20 bases separated the two germline ends. The germline V gene has CDR1 SGDLS and CDR2 YYNGEE. The CDR3 coding sequence is TGTGCCAGCAGCCCTCTTGAAGGTTCAGGGGCCACCGGGGAGCTGTTTTTT. Its protein is CASSPLEGSGATGELFF.

The chain is built from TRBV28 and TRBJ1-1; 7 bases match TRBD1. The CDR3 length is 12 residues. CDR1 is MDHEN and CDR2 is SYDVKM in the germline V gene. The J segment lost 12 bases and the V segment lost 6 bases, leaving 10 bases of the junction unmatched. CDR3 DNA: TGTGCCAGCAGGGCCGGGACAGATAAAACTTTCTTT. It yields the protein CASRAGTDKTFF.

The chain recombines TRBV27 with TRBJ2-6; 7 nucleotides agree with TRBD2. V lost 3 bases, J lost 0 bases, and 5 bases stayed unmatched. The CDR3 consists of 17 residues. From germline, CDR1 is MNHEY and CDR2 SMNVEV (reference sequence). The CDR3 DNA sequence: TGTGCCAGCAGTTTCGGGCGGGGGATCTCTGGGGCCAACGTCCTGACTTTC. It codes for CASSFGRGISGANVLTF.

This chain joins TRBV27 and TRBJ1-2; TRBD1 matches at 7 bases. CDR3 length: 14 amino acids. Germline CDR1 MNHEY, CDR2 SMNVEV (reference sequence). The V and J ends lost 5 bases and 4 bases, in that order; junction bases with no gene match: 7. CDR3 nucleotide sequence: TGTGCCAGCAGTCTCCTGACAGGGATCTATGGCTACACCTTC. Translation gives CASSLLTGIYGYTF.

V gene TRBV7-9 combines with J gene TRBJ2-2; 15 nucleotides agree with TRBD2. The V gene's germline CDR1 is SEHNR and CDR2 FQNEAQ (reference sequence). V trimming: 6 bases; J trimming: 1 base; junction bases outside the gene matches: 6. The CDR3 consists of 18 residues. CDR3 sequence reads: CASRPRTSGRGNTGELFF. The CDR3 nucleotides read TGTGCCAGCAGACCAAGGACTAGCGGGAGGGGGAACACCGGGGAGCTGTTTTTT.

This chain uses TRBV5-1 with TRBJ2-6; no firm D call. Germline CDR1 reads SGHRS; CDR2 reads YFSETQ. The CDR3 totals 16 residues. V was pared by 0 bases and J by 3 bases, with 10 bases between. CDR3 DNA sequence: TGCGCCAGCAGCTTGGTAGGGCAGCGTGGGGCCAACGTCCTGACTTTC. Protein: CASSLVGQRGANVLTF.

The rearrangement joins TRBV30 to TRBJ2-3; 7 bases fit TRBD2. With V trimmed by 0 bases and J by 10 bases, 7 bases remained unmatched. The germline CDR1 and CDR2 sequences are GTSNPN and SVGIG (reference sequence). The CDR3 runs 13 residues. This CDR3 is CAWSVQSAGAQYF. Written as DNA, the CDR3 is TGTGCCTGGAGTGTACAATCGGCGGGGGCGCAGTATTTT.

This chain links TRBV30 with TRBJ2-1; D gene unclear. The V gene lost 2 bases and the J gene lost 7 bases, with 9 bases spanning the gap. There are 12 residues in the CDR3. Germline V gene sequence: CDR1 GTSNPN, CDR2 SVGIG (reference sequence). The CDR3 is CAWSPSKNEQFF. CDR3 in DNA: TGTGCCTGGAGTCCTAGTAAGAATGAGCAGTTCTTC.

The V and J genes are TRBV2 and TRBJ2-4; 7 bases fit TRBD1. This CDR3 comprises 13 residues. The junction had 5 bases not matched to a gene; V was cut back by 6 bases and J by 6 bases. Germline values: CDR1 SNHLY, CDR2 FYNNEI. The CDR3 DNA reads as TGTGCCAGCAGCCCCACAGGGGCAAACATTCAGTACTTC. Encoded protein: CASSPTGANIQYF.

The chain couples TRBV7-2 to TRBJ2-5; 9 bases map to TRBD2. Germline V gene lookup returns CDR1 SGHTA and CDR2 FQGNSA. V shed 5 bases, J shed 2 bases, and the junction held 9 bases outside the gene matches. The CDR3 loop spans 16 amino acids. For the CDR3, the DNA is TGTGCCAGCAGCCGGGAACTAGCGGGTACACAAGAGACCCAGTACTTC. It encodes CASSRELAGTQETQYF.

The gene calls are TRBV5-1 and TRBJ2-6; 10 bases map to TRBD1. This CDR3 is built from 19 residues. Germline CDR1 reads SGHRS; CDR2 reads YFSETQ. Germline trimming cut 2 bases from V and 0 bases from J; bases unmatched to any gene: 8. The CDR3 sequence is CASSLLRDRGFSGANVLTF. In DNA, the CDR3 is TGCGCCAGCAGCTTACTCCGGGACAGGGGATTCTCTGGGGCCAACGTCCTGACTTTC.

J is TRBJ2-7 and V is TRBV5-5; TRBD2 is a possible D gene (6 bases). CDR1 SGHKS and CDR2 YYEKEE come from the germline V gene (reference sequence). The CDR3 runs to 14 residues. Trimming pared 5 bases from V and 0 bases from J, leaving 12 bases between. CDR3 nucleotide sequence: TGTGCCAGCAGGGAAGGCGGGGACTCCTACGAGCAGTACTTC. Protein: CASREGGDSYEQYF.

This chain links TRBV4-1 with TRBJ2-5; D gene uncertain. The CDR3 is made up of 12 amino acids. With 0 bases removed from V and 8 bases from J, the gap between germline ends came to 7 bases. Germline assignment: CDR1 MGHRA and CDR2 YSYEKL. CDR3 region: CASSQDVGTQYF. CDR3 nucleotides: TGCGCCAGCAGCCAAGATGTTGGAACCCAGTACTTC.

The CDR3 reads CASSQAAAGTYEQYF. CDR3 coding DNA: TGTGCCAGCAGCCAAGCCGCGGCGGGGACCTACGAGCAGTACTTC. The chain combines TRBV2 with TRBJ2-7; D may be TRBD2 (6 bases). The CDR3 sequence is 15 residues long. Trimming left V 6 bases short and J 2 bases short, with 17 bases between. The germline V gene has CDR1 SNHLY and CDR2 FYNNEI.